This T cell receptor (beta chain) was obtained from a study of cytomegalovirus exposure and HLA in healthy donors. The study, taken as a whole, reports: Information on immune exposure was restricted to one variable (CMV serostatus). In an earlier analysis, most TCR beta V segments were productive about 87% or about 30% of the time. Sequencing likely caused a cluster of highly shared sequence variants.

A word on this clone: The antigen is not known.

From germline, CDR1 is SGHVS and CDR2 FQNEAQ. There are 15 residues in the CDR3. Trimming pared 6 bases from V and 4 bases from J, leaving 18 bases between. This PCR relied on a set of 60 Vbeta primers and 13 Jbeta primers. TCRdb's table, derived via immunoSEQ multiplex PCR, lists solely in-frame clones and lacks some. This sample has about 130,000 clones, with 82% found just once. The specimen sequenced was PBMCs. The chain has TRBV7-8 and TRBJ1-2, with unresolved D. The receptor comes from a boy aged 5-17 years in good health and CMV-seronegative. The DNA for the CDR3 is TGTGCCAGCAGTTACCCCTCTCTAGAAGGCTATGGCTACACCTTC. As protein: CASSYPSLEGYGYTF.